This T cell receptor beta chain was obtained from a study of blood T cell repertoires in COVID-19. The overall study: Researchers got acute and convalescent COVID-19 samples from the United States, Italy and Spain. From T cells, B-cell-depleted T cells, or PBMCs came the material, which was cDNA or gDNA.

Original data processing: It was from reference gene primer amplification that nucleated cell counts were estimated. Generated by immunoSEQ multiplex PCR, the TCRdb table keeps only in-frame clones and is missing some. V and J calls and clone size are as listed in that table; D and trimming were resolved from the DNA. The repertoire holds approximately 150,000 clones, with approximately 88% as singletons. Germline values: CDR1 MNHEY, CDR2 SVGEGT. This CDR3 region has 14 residues. V lost 2 bases to trimming and J lost 10 bases, with 12 bases between them. The sequenced material came from peripheral blood. This chain links TRBV6-2 or TRBV6-3 with TRBJ1-6, with D tentatively TRBD1 (5 bases). This TCR was recovered from a woman between 50 and 59 years old with acute or convalescent COVID-19. Written as DNA, the CDR3 is TGTGCCAGCAGTTACCGTCAGGGAACATCACCCCTCCACTTT. This codes for CASSYRQGTSPLHF.